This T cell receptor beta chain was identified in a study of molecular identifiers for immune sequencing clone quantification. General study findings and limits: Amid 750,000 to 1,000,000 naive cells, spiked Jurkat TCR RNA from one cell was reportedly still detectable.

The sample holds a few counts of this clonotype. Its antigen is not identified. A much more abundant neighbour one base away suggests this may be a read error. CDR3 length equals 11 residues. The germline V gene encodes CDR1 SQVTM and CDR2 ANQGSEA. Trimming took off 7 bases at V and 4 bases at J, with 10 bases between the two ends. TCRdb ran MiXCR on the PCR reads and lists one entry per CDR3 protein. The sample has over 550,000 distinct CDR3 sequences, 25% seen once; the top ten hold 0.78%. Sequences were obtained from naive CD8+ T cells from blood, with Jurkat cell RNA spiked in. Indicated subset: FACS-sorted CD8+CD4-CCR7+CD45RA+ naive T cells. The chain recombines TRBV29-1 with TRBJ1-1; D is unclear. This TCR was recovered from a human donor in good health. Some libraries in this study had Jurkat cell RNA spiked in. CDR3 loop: CSGTEITEAFF. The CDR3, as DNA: TGCAGCGGTACAGAGATCACTGAAGCTTTCTTT.